The source of this TCR beta chain is a study of PD-L1 blockade in urothelial cancer. Across the study: When patients started atezolizumab around 2014, it was given at 1,200 mg intravenously every 3 weeks.

Clones were read by immunoSEQ multiplex PCR, and TCRdb kept only the in-frame ones, dropping some. There are tens of thousands of clones in the sample; 91% occur only once, and over 0.7% lies in the top ten. Time point of the sample: peripheral blood 6 weeks after treatment start. Between the trimmed V and J ends, which lost 2 bases and 6 bases, there was a span of 10 bases. The CDR3 is made up of 14 amino acids. The germline V gene has CDR1 ENHRY and CDR2 SYGVKD. The sequencing here drew on PBMCs, taken around atezolizumab (anti-PD-L1) treatment. This clonotype originated in a woman over 75 with urothelial cancer. J is TRBJ1-4 and V is TRBV10-3; tentative D call: TRBD1 (5 bases). As DNA, the CDR3 is TGTGCCATCAGTGAGAGGGGATCCGATGAAAAACTGTTTTTT. Amino acids: CAISERGSDEKLFF.